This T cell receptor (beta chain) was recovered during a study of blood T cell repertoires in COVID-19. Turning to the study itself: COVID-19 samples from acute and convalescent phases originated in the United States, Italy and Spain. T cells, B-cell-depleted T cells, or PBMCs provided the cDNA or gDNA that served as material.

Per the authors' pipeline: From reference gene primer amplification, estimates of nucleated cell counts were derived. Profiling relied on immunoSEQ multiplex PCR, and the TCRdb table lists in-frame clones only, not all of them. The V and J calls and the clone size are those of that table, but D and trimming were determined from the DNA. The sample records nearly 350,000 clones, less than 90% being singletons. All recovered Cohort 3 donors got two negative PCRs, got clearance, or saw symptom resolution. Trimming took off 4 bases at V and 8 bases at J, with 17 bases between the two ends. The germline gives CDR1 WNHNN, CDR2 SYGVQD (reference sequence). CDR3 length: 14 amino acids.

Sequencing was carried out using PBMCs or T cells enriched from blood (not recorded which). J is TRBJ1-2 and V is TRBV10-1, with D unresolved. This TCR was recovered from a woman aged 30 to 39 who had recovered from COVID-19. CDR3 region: CASSGPEALRGYTF. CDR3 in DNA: TGCGCCAGCAGTGGCCCCGAGGCGTTAAGAGGCTACACCTTC.